These 5 T cell receptor beta chains came from one sample sequenced in a study of CD4 T cell repertoires in COVID-19. The data were produced by immunoSEQ multiplex PCR, yet TCRdb's version contains in-frame clones alone and is incomplete. In the table there are about 75,000 clones, 80% to 90% of which are singletons. The material sequenced was CD4+ T cells from peripheral blood, taken after recovery from COVID-19. These receptors were collected from a human donor who had COVID-19.

The chain has TRBV6-6 and TRBJ2-2; the match to TRBD2 covers 8 bases. This CDR3 is 15 amino acids long. Per germline, CDR1 MNHNY and CDR2 SVGAGI (reference sequence). V lost 2 bases to trimming and J lost 3 bases; unmatched junction nucleotides: 2. The DNA for the CDR3 is TGTGCCAGCAGTTACAGCGGGGGAGACACCGGGGAGCTGTTTTTT. Residues: CASSYSGGDTGELFF.

The V and J genes are TRBV29-1 and TRBJ2-6; D ambiguous. V lost 1 base, J lost 0 bases, and 16 bases lay in between. Germline V gene lookup returns CDR1 SQVTM and CDR2 ANQGSEA. There are 18 residues in the CDR3. This CDR3 is CSVEGGMALASGANVLTF. The CDR3 DNA is TGCAGCGTTGAAGGAGGTATGGCACTTGCCTCTGGGGCCAACGTCCTGACTTTC. The whole variable domain, remainder taken from reference TRBV29-1 and TRBJ2-6, is SAVISQKPSRDICQRGTSLTIQCQVDSQVTMMFWYRQQPGQSLTLIATANQGSEATYESGFVIDKFPISRPNLTFSTLTVSNMSPEDSSIYLCSVEGGMALASGANVLTFGAGSRLTVL.

The chain links TRBV6-6 to TRBJ2-7; 10 bases line up with TRBD1. In germline, CDR1 is MNHNY, CDR2 SVGAGI (reference sequence). V trimming: 5 bases; J trimming: 5 bases; junction bases outside the gene matches: 9. CDR3 size: 15 residues. CDR3 sequence (DNA): TGTGCCAGCAGTCCGCGGGACAGGGGCATCAACGAGCAGTACTTC. Its translation: CASSPRDRGINEQYF.

This clone was detected only once. The chain uses TRBV7-9 and TRBJ2-2; 8 bases line up with TRBD1. The CDR3 has 15 amino acids. With V trimmed by 5 bases and J by 5 bases, 7 bases remained unmatched. Germline V gene sequence: CDR1 SEHNR, CDR2 FQNEAQ (reference sequence). The CDR3 reads CASSARTGTTGELFF. CDR3 DNA sequence: TGTGCCAGCAGCGCCCGGACAGGGACGACCGGGGAGCTGTTTTTT.

The chain is built from TRBV5-8 and TRBJ2-7; 7 bases agree with TRBD1. Germline assignment: CDR1 SGHTS and CDR2 YDEGEE. This CDR3 spans 14 amino acids. V shed 2 bases and J 4 bases; nucleotides not matched to a gene: 6. CDR3 coding DNA: TGTGCCAGCAGCTTCTGGGGACAGACTTACGAGCAGTACTTC. Protein sequence: CASSFWGQTYEQYF. Complete variable domain (other parts from reference TRBV5-8 and TRBJ2-7): EAGVTQSPTHLIKTRGQQATLRCSPISGHTSVYWYQQALGLGLQFLLWYDEGEERNRGNFPPRFSGRQFPNYSSELNVNALELEDSALYLCASSFWGQTYEQYFGPGTRLTVT.